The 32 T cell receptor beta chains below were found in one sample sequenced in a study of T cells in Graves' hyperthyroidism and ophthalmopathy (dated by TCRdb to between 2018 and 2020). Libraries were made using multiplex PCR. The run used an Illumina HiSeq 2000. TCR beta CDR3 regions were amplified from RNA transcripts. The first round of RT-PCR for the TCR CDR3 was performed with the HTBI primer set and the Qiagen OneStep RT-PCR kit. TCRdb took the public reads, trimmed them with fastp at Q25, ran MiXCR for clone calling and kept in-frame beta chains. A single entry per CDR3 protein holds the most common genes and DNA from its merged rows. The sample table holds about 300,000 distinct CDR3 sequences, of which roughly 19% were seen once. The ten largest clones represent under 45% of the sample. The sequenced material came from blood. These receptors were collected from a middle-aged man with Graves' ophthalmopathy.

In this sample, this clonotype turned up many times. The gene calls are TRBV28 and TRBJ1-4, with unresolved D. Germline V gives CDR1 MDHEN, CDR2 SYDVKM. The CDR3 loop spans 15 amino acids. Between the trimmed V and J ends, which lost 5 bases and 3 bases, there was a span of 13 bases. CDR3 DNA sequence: TGTGCCAGCAGTCCCCAGACGCCCGCTAATGAAAAACTGTTTTTT. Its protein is CASSPQTPANEKLFF.

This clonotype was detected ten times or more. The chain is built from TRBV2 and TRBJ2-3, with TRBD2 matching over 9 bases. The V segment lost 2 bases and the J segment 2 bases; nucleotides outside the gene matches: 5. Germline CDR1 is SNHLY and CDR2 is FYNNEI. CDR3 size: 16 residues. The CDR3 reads CASSELAGILTDTQYF. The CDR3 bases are TGTGCCAGCAGTGAACTAGCGGGGATACTCACAGATACGCAGTATTTT.

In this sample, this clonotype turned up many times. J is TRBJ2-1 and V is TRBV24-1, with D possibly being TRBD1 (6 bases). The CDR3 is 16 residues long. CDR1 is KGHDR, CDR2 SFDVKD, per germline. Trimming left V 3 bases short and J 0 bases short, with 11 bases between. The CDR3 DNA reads TGTGCCACCAGTGATCTCAGGGGTAGCTCCTACAATGAGCAGTTCTTC. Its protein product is CATSDLRGSSYNEQFF.

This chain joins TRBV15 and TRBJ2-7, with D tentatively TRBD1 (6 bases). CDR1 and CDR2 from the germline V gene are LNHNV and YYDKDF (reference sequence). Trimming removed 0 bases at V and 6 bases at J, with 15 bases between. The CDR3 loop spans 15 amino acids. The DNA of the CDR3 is TGTGCCACCAGCAGAGATCCAGGGGACGTTCGCGAGCAGTACTTC. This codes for CATSRDPGDVREQYF.

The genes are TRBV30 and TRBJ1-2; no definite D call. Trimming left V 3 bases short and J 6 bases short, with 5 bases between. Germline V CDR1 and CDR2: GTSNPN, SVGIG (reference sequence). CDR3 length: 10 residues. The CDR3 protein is CAWSGDGYTF. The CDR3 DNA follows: TGTGCCTGGAGCGGAGATGGCTACACCTTC.

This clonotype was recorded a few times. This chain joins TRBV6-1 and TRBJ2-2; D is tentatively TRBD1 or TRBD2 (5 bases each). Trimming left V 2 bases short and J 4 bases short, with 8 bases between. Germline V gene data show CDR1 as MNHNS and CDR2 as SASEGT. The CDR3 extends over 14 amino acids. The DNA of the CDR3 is TGTGCCAGCAGTGAACTGGGGACCACCGGGGAGCTGTTTTTT. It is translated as CASSELGTTGELFF.

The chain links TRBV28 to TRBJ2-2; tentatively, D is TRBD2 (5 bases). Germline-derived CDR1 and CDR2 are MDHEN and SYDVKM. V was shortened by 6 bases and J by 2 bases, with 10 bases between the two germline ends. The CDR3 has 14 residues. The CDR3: CASRVGGNTGELFF. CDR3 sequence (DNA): TGTGCCAGCAGGGTCGGAGGAAACACCGGGGAGCTGTTTTTT.

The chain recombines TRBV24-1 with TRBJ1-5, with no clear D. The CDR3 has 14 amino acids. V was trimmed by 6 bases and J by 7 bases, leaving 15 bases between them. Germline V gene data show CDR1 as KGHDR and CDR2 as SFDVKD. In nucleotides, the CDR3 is TGTGCCACCAGTAATTCAGGCGGCGGACAGCCCCAGCATTTT. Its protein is CATSNSGGGQPQHF.

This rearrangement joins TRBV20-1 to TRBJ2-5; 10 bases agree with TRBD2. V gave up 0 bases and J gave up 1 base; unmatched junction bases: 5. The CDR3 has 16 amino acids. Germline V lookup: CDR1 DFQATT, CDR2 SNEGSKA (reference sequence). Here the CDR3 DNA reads TGCAGTGCTAGAGATCTCGGGACTAGCGCCCAAGAGACCCAGTACTTC. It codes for CSARDLGTSAQETQYF.

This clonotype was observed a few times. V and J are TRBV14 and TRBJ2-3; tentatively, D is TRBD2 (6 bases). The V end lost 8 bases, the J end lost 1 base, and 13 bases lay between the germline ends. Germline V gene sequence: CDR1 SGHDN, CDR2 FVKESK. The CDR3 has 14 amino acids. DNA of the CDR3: TGTGCCAGCTCCAAAGCGGGCGGCACAGATACGCAGTATTTT. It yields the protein CASSKAGGTDTQYF.

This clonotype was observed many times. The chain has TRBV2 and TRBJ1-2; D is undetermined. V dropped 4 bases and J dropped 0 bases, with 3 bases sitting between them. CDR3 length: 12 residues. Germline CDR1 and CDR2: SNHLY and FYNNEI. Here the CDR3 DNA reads TGTGCCAGCAGTGTACCTAACTATGGCTACACCTTC. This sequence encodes CASSVPNYGYTF.

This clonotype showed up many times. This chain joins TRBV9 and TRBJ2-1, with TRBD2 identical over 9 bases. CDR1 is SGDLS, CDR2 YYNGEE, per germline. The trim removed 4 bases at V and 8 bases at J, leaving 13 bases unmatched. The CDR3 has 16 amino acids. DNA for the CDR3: TGTGCCAGCAGCCCTCAATCCGGGACTAGCTTCGATGAGCAGTTCTTC. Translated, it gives CASSPQSGTSFDEQFF.

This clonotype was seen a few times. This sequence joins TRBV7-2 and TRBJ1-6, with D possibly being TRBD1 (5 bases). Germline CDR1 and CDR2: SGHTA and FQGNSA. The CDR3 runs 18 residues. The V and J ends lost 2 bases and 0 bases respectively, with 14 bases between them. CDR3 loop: CASSLRGEESSYNSPLHF. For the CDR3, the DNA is TGTGCCAGCAGCTTACGGGGCGAAGAGAGCTCCTATAATTCACCCCTCCACTTT.

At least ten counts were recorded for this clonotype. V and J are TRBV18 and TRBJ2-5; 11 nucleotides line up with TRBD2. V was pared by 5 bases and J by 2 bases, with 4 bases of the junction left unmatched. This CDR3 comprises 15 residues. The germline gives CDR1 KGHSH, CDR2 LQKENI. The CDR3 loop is CASSSSGRIQETQYF. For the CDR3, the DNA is TGTGCCAGCTCATCTAGCGGGAGGATACAAGAGACCCAGTACTTC.

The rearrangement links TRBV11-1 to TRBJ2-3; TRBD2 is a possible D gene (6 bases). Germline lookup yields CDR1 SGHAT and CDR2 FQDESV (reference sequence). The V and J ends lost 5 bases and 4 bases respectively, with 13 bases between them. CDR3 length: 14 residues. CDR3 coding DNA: TGTGCCAGCAGCCCCGGACCTAGCGCAGATACGCAGTATTTT. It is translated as CASSPGPSADTQYF.

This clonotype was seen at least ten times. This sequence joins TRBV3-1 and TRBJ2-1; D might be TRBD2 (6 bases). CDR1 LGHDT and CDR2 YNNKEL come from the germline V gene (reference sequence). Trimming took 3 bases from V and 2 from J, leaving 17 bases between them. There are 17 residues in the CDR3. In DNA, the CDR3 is TGTGCCAGCAGCCAGGAACCTAGAGGCGGGGCCTACAATGAGCAGTTCTTC. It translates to CASSQEPRGGAYNEQFF.

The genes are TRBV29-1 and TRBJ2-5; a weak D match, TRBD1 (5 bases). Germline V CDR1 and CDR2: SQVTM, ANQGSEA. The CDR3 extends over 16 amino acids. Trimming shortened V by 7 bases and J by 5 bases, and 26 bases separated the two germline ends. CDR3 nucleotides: TGCAGCGCGCTCGGGCTGGGCAGGGCCTTCGGGGAGACCCAGTACTTC. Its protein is CSALGLGRAFGETQYF.

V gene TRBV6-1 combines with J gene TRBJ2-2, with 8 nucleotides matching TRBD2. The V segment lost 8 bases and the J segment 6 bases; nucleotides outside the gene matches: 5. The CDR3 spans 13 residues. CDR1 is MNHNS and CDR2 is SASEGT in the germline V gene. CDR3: CASDGRAPGELFF. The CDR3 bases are TGTGCCAGCGACGGGAGGGCCCCCGGGGAGCTGTTTTTT.

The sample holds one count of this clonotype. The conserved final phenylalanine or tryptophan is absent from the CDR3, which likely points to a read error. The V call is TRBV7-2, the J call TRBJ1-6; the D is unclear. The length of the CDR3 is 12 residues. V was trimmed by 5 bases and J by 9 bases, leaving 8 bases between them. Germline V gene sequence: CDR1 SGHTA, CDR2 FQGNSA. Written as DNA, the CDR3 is TGTGCCAGCAGCCCCCCGACTTCACCCCTCCACCTT. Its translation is CASSPPTSPLHL.

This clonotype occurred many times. The CDR3 DNA is TGTGCCAGCTCACTAGGACAGGGGGCGAAGTCATCGGCCTACGAGCAGTACTTC. Protein: CASSLGQGAKSSAYEQYF. The chain combines TRBV18 with TRBJ2-7; 11 nucleotides agree with TRBD1. Looked up from germline, CDR1 is KGHSH and CDR2 is LQKENI. The CDR3 is 18 amino acids. V trimming: 4 bases; J trimming: 2 bases; junction bases outside the gene matches: 13.

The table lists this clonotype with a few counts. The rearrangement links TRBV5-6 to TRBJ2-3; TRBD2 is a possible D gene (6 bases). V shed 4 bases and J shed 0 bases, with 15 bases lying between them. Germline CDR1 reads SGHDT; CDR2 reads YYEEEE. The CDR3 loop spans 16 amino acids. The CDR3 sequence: CASSLPRELSTDTQYF. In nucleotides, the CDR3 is TGTGCCAGCAGCCTTCCCCGGGAGTTGAGCACAGATACGCAGTATTTT.

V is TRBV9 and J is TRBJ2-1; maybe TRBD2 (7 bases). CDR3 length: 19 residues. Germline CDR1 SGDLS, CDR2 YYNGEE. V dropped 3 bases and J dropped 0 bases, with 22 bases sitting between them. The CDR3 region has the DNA TGTGCCAGCAGCGCCCGCCCCGGGCGGGGGCGATCCTCCTACAATGAGCAGTTCTTC. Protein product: CASSARPGRGRSSYNEQFF.

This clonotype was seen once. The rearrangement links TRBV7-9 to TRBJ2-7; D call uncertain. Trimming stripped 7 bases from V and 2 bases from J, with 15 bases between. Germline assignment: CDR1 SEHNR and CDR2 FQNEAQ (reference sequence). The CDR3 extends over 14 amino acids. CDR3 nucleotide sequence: TGTGCCAGCACGCTGGCGATTATCCCCTACGAGCAGTACTTC. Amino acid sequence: CASTLAIIPYEQYF.

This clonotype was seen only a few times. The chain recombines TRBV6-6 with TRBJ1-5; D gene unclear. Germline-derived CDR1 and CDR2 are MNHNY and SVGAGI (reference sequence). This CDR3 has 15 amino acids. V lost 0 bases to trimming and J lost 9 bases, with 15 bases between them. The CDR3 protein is CASSYSKGRFWPQHF. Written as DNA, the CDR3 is TGTGCCAGCAGTTACTCGAAAGGGCGGTTTTGGCCCCAGCATTTT.

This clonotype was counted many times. CDR3 in DNA: TGCGCCAGCAGCTCCTCCTTGGGGGGCTACGAGCAGTACTTC. It translates to CASSSSLGGYEQYF. The chain employs TRBV5-1 and TRBJ2-7; TRBD2 is a possible D gene (6 bases). CDR3 length: 14 amino acids. Per germline, CDR1 SGHRS and CDR2 YFSETQ. The germline V and J ends were trimmed by 3 bases and 3 bases, with 13 bases remaining between them.

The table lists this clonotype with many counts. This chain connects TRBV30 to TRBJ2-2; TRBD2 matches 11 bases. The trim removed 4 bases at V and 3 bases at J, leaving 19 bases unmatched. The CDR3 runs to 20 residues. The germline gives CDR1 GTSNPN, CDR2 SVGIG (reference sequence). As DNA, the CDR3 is TGTGCCTGGAACCCGTGGCGGGCTAGCGGGAGGCCTAGGGACACCGGGGAGCTGTTTTTT. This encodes CAWNPWRASGRPRDTGELFF.

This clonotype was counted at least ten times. Here the CDR3 DNA reads TGTGCCAGCAGCGAGACAGGGGTCGGCACAGATACGCAGTATTTT. The encoded protein is CASSETGVGTDTQYF. The chain links TRBV3-1 to TRBJ2-3; TRBD1 agrees at 8 bases. V was pared by 5 bases and J by 1 base, with 5 bases of the junction left unmatched. CDR1 and CDR2 (germline): LGHDT, YNNKEL (reference sequence). This CDR3 has 15 residues.

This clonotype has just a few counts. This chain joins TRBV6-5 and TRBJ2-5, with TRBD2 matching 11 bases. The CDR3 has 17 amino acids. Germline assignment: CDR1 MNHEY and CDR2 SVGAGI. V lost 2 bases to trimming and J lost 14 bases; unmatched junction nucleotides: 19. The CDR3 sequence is CASSYILAGARRRPPYF. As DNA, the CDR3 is TGTGCCAGCAGTTACATACTAGCGGGAGCCCGGCGGAGGCCCCCCTACTTC.

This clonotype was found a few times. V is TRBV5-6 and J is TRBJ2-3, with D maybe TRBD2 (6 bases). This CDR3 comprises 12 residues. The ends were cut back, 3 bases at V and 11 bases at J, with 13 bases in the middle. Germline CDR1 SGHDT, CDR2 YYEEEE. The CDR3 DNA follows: TGTGCCAGCAGCTCCCCCCGGGAGAAGCAGTATTTT. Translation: CASSSPREKQYF. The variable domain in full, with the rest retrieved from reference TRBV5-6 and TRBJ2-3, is DAGVTQSPTHLIKTRGQQVTLRCSPKSGHDTVSWYQQALGQGPQFIFQYYEEEERQRGNFPDRFSGHQFPNYSSELNVNALLLGDSALYLCASSSPREKQYFGPGTRLTVL.

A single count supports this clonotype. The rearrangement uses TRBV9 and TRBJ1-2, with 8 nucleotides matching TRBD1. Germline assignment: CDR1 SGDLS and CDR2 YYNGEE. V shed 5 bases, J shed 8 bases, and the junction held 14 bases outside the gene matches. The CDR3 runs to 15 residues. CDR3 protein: CASSLRPGQAGGYTF. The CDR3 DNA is TGTGCCAGCAGTCTGCGCCCGGGACAGGCTGGGGGCTACACCTTC.

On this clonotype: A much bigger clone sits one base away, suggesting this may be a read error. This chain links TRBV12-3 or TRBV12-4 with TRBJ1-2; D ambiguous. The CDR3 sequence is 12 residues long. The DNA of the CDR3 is TGTGCCAGCAGTTTAACGTACTATAGCTACACCTTC. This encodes CASSLTYYSYTF.

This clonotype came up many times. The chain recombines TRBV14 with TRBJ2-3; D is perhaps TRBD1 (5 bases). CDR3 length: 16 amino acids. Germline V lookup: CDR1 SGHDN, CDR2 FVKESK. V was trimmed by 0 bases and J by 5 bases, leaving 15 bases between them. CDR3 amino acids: CASSQDPPGMKDTQYF. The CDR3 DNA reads TGTGCCAGCAGCCAAGATCCCCCAGGGATGAAAGATACGCAGTATTTT. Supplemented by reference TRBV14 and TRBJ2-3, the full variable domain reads EAGVTQFPSHSVIEKGQTVTLRCDPISGHDNLYWYRRVMGKEIKFLLHFVKESKQDESGMPNNRFLAERTGGTYSTLKVQPAELEDSGVYFCASSQDPPGMKDTQYFGPGTRLTVL.